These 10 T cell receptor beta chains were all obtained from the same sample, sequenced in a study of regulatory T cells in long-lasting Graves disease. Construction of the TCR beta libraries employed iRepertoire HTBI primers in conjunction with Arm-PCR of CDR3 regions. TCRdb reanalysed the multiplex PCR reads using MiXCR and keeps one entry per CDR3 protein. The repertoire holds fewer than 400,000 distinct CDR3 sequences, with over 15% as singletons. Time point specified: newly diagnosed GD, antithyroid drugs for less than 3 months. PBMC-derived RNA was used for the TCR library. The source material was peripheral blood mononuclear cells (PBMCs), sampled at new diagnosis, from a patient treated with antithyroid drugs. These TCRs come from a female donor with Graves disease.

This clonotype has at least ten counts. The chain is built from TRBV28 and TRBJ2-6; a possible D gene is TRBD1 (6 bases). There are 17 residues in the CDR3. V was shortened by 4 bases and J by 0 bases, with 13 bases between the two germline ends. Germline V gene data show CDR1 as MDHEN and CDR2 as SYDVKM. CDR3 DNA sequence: TGTGCCAGCAGTTACCTAACAGGGACCTCTGGGGCCAACGTCCTGACTTTC. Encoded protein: CASSYLTGTSGANVLTF. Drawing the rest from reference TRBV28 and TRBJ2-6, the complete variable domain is DVKVTQSSRYLVKRTGEKVFLECVQDMDHENMFWYRQDPGLGLRLIYFSYDVKMKEKGDIPEGYSVSREKKERFSLILESASTNQTSMYLCASSYLTGTSGANVLTFGAGSRLTVL.

CDR3 bases: TGCGCCAGCAGCGGAGGAAACACCATATATTTT. It codes for CASSGGNTIYF. The gene calls are TRBV5-1 and TRBJ1-3; D not resolved. The germline V and J ends were trimmed by 4 bases and 4 bases, with 3 bases remaining between them. Germline V gene data show CDR1 as SGHRS and CDR2 as YFSETQ. CDR3 length: 11 residues.

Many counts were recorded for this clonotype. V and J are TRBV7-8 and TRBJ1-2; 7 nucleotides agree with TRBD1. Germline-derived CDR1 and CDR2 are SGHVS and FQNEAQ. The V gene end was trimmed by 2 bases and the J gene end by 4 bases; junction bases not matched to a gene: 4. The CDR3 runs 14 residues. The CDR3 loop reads CASSLWGQTYGYTF. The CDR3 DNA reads TGTGCCAGCAGCTTATGGGGACAGACCTATGGCTACACCTTC. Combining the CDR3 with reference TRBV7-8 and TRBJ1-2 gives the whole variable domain GAGVSQSPRYKVAKRGQDVALRCDPISGHVSLFWYQQALGQGPEFLTYFQNEAQLDKSGLPSDRFFAERPEGSVSTLKIQRTQQEDSAVYLCASSLWGQTYGYTFGSGTRLTVV.

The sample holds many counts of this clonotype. This CDR3 is CSAGLGGKETQYF. The DNA for the CDR3 is TGCAGTGCTGGGCTGGGTGGGAAAGAGACCCAGTACTTC. J is TRBJ2-5 and V is TRBV20-1; D ambiguous. Germline CDR1 and CDR2: DFQATT and SNEGSKA (reference sequence). Trimming removed 5 bases from V and 3 bases from J, with 13 bases in between. The CDR3 runs to 13 residues.

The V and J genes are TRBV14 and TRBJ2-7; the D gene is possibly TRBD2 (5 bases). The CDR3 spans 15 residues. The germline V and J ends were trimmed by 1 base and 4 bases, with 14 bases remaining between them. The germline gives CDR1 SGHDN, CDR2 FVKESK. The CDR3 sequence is CASSQALGGSYEQYV. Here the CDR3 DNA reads TGTGCCAGCAGCCAAGCCCTGGGCGGGTCTTACGAGCAGTACGTC.

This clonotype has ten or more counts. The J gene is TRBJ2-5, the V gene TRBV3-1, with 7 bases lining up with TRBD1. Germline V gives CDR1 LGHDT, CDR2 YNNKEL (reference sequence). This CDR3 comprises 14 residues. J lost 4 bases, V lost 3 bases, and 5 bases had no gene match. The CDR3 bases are TGTGCCAGCAGCCAGACAGGGAACCGAGAGACCCAGTACTTC. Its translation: CASSQTGNRETQYF.

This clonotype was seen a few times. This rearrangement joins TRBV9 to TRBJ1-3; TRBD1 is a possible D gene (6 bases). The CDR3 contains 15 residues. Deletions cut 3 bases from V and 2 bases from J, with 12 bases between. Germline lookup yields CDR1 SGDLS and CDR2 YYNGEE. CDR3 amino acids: CASSAADRTGNTIYF. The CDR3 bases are TGTGCCAGCAGCGCCGCGGACAGAACTGGAAACACCATATATTTT.

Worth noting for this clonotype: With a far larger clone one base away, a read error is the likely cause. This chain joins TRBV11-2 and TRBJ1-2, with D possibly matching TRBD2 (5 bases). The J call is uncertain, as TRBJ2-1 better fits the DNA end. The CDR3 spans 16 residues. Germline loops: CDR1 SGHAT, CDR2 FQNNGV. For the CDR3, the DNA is TGTGCCAGCAGCTGGTCGGCGGGCAATACGTCCAATGAGCAGTTCTTC. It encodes CASSWSAGNTSNEQFF.

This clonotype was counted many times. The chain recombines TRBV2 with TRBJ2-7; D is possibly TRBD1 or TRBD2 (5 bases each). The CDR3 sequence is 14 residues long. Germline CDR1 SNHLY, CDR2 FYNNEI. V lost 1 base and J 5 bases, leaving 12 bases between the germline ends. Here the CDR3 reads CASSEGWGTHEQYF. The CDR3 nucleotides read TGTGCCAGCAGTGAAGGGTGGGGGACCCACGAGCAGTACTTC.

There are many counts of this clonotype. In DNA, the CDR3 is TGTGCCAGCAGCCTAGCGGGACTCTCCTACAATGAGCAGTTCTTC. This sequence encodes CASSLAGLSYNEQFF. The rearrangement uses TRBV9 and TRBJ2-1; TRBD2 matches at 9 bases. This CDR3 has 15 amino acids. Germline V gene data show CDR1 as SGDLS and CDR2 as YYNGEE. Germline trimming cut 4 bases from V and 0 bases from J; bases unmatched to any gene: 2. The whole variable domain, filled in from reference TRBV9 and TRBJ2-1, reads DSGVTQTPKHLITATGQRVTLRCSPRSGDLSVYWYQQSLDQGLQFLIQYYNGEERAKGNILERFSAQQFPDLHSELNLSSLELGDSALYFCASSLAGLSYNEQFFGPGTRLTVL.